One sample yielded the 22 T cell receptor beta chains listed below, sequenced in a study of blood T cells in healthy people across ages. Next came a second PCR, run for roughly 6 to 11 cycles, which used a sample-barcoded 5' primer along with a J-beta primer mix. TCRdb processed the 5' RACE reads anew with MiXCR; each CDR3 protein has one entry. The repertoire includes fewer than 2,000,000 distinct CDR3 sequences, approximately 40% of them detected once, and more than 20% sits in the top ten. Source material: blood. These TCRs come from a human donor in good health.

The chain has TRBV6-2 or TRBV6-3 and TRBJ2-5, with a weak D call TRBD1 (5 bases). This CDR3 has 14 amino acids. The germline V and J ends were trimmed by 0 bases and 5 bases, with 10 bases remaining between them. Germline lookup yields CDR1 MNHEY and CDR2 SVGEGT. The chain's CDR3 is CASSYSEQEETQYF. Here the CDR3 DNA reads TGTGCCAGCAGTTACTCGGAACAGGAGGAGACCCAGTACTTC.

For this clonotype: Just one base apart from a much larger clone, this may be a read error. The rearrangement links TRBV7-2 to TRBJ1-5; no clear D gene. CDR3 length: 14 residues. The germline V gene encodes CDR1 SGHTA and CDR2 FQGNSA. Trimming removed 5 bases at V and 4 bases at J, with 12 bases between. For the CDR3, the DNA is TGTACCAGCAGCGACACCCGAGGGAATCAGCCCCAGCATTTT. It is translated as CTSSDTRGNQPQHF.

This chain connects TRBV4-1 to TRBJ1-1; 8 bases are a match to TRBD1. Germline-derived CDR1 and CDR2 are MGHRA and YSYEKL. The CDR3 spans 15 residues. Trimming removed 4 bases from V and 9 bases from J; junction bases left unmatched: 13. CDR3 amino acids: CASSPEDRVAFKAFF. The CDR3 bases are TGCGCCAGCAGCCCAGAGGACAGGGTGGCTTTTAAAGCTTTCTTT.

The chain has TRBV6-5 and TRBJ2-3; 8 nucleotides match TRBD2. The germline V gene has CDR1 MNHEY and CDR2 SVGAGI. V dropped 6 bases and J dropped 4; count of bases not matched to a gene: 9. The CDR3 loop spans 15 amino acids. The CDR3 spells CASRYSGTRADTQYF. As DNA, the CDR3 is TGTGCCAGCAGATATTCCGGGACTAGAGCAGATACGCAGTATTTT.

This clonotype has more than one count but fewer than ten. The rearrangement uses TRBV20-1 and TRBJ1-1; the match to TRBD1 covers 10 bases. Germline lookup yields CDR1 DFQATT and CDR2 SNEGSKA (reference sequence). V dropped 5 bases and J dropped 5; count of bases not matched to a gene: 11. The CDR3 is made up of 15 amino acids. The CDR3: CSALTPRTGGTEAFF. CDR3 DNA sequence: TGCAGTGCTCTCACCCCTCGGACAGGGGGTACTGAAGCTTTCTTT.

The sample holds a few counts of this clonotype. The chain couples TRBV7-4 to TRBJ2-7; the match to TRBD1 covers 7 bases. This CDR3 comprises 15 residues. V lost 5 bases, J lost 2 bases, and 9 bases stayed unmatched. Germline CDR1 reads SGHVT; CDR2 reads SQSDAQ. The CDR3 region is CASSLRQGITYEQYF. The DNA for the CDR3 is TGTGCCAGCAGCCTCAGACAGGGCATTACCTACGAGCAGTACTTC.

This clonotype was observed a few times. The gene calls are TRBV28 and TRBJ1-1; D remains unclear. Trimming shortened V by 10 bases and J by 1 base, and 7 bases separated the two germline ends. Germline CDR1 MDHEN, CDR2 SYDVKM. CDR3 length: 11 residues. CDR3 DNA sequence: TGTGCCACCGGCCCGAACACTGAAGCTTTCTTT. Translation gives CATGPNTEAFF.

Of note for this clonotype: A read error may be the cause here, since a much bigger clone is one base away. The V and J genes are TRBV28 and TRBJ1-1; 7 bases agree with TRBD1. V was pared by 4 bases and J by 5 bases, with 4 bases of the junction left unmatched. CDR1 is MDHEN and CDR2 is SYDVKM in the germline V gene. CDR3 length: 13 amino acids. The CDR3 DNA reads TGTGCCAGCAGTTACACAGGGGAAACTGAAGCTTTCTTT. Protein sequence: CASSYTGETEAFF.

Details on this clonotype: An end of the junction differs from the germline gene, which may be a read error. The rearrangement uses TRBV7-7 and TRBJ2-7; D is unresolved. Germline V gives CDR1 SSHAT, CDR2 FNYEAQ (reference sequence). The CDR3 has 14 amino acids. CDR3 in amino acids: CASSFSAFSYEQYF. DNA for the CDR3: TGTGCTAGCAGCTTTTCGGCATTTTCCTACGAGCAGTACTTC.

The rearrangement joins TRBV6-5 to TRBJ1-2; D is uncertain. The V and J ends lost 6 bases and 1 base respectively, with 6 bases between them. Looked up from germline, CDR1 is MNHEY and CDR2 is SVGAGI. The CDR3 contains 12 residues. DNA of the CDR3: TGTGCCAGCAGCTGGAATAACTATGGCTACACCTTC. Translation: CASSWNNYGYTF.

J is TRBJ2-7 and V is TRBV29-1; possibly TRBD1 for D (7 bases). Trimming took 8 bases from V and 7 from J, leaving 21 bases between them. CDR3 length equals 13 residues. Germline loops: CDR1 SQVTM, CDR2 ANQGSEA. This CDR3 is CSTSGDRRGEQYF. CDR3 nucleotides: TGCAGCACCTCGGGGGACAGAAGGGGTGAGCAGTACTTC.

This clonotype was seen at least ten times. The V call is TRBV12-5, the J call TRBJ1-5, with unresolved D. Germline lookup yields CDR1 LGHNT and CDR2 FRNRAP. Trimming pared 6 bases from V and 4 bases from J, leaving 4 bases between. The CDR3 runs to 11 residues. CDR3 sequence reads: CASGLNQPQHF. The CDR3 DNA sequence: TGTGCTAGTGGCTTAAATCAGCCCCAGCATTTT.

This clonotype was seen a few times. The genes are TRBV27 and TRBJ1-2; tentatively, D is TRBD1 (6 bases). Trimming took 3 bases from V and 11 from J, leaving 13 bases between them. Germline loops: CDR1 MNHEY, CDR2 SMNVEV (reference sequence). CDR3 length equals 12 residues. The chain's CDR3 is CASSLVGQHYTF. The CDR3 DNA is TGTGCCAGCAGTTTGGTCGGACAGCATTACACCTTC.

The chain recombines TRBV12-3 or TRBV12-4 with TRBJ2-7; 7 bases align to TRBD2. Germline trimming cut 3 bases from V and 3 bases from J; bases unmatched to any gene: 5. This CDR3 is built from 14 residues. Written as DNA, the CDR3 is TGTGCCAGCAGTTTCCTCGAGCGGGGCTACGAGCAGTACTTC. Translation: CASSFLERGYEQYF.

CDR3 region: CASFRDREAFF. The DNA for the CDR3 is TGTGCCAGCTTCCGGGACAGGGAAGCTTTCTTT. The chain uses TRBV6-5 and TRBJ1-1; TRBD1 matches at 8 bases. Trimming cost V 8 bases and J 8 bases; bases outside gene matches: 4. The CDR3 spans 11 residues. Germline-derived CDR1 and CDR2 are MNHEY and SVGAGI.

This chain uses TRBV5-1 with TRBJ2-1, with 7 bases that match TRBD1. The CDR3 extends over 16 amino acids. Germline CDR1 and CDR2: SGHRS and YFSETQ. With V trimmed by 0 bases and J by 3 bases, 6 bases remained unmatched. The CDR3 reads CASSLAGQPVYNEQFF. DNA of the CDR3: TGCGCCAGCAGCTTGGCGGGACAGCCGGTCTACAATGAGCAGTTCTTC.

The sample holds a few counts of this clonotype. Here the CDR3 DNA reads TGTGCCAGCAGCTTCGAGGGCGGTTTCCTAGAGACCCAGTACTTC. This sequence encodes CASSFEGGFLETQYF. V gene TRBV11-1 combines with J gene TRBJ2-5; tentatively, D is TRBD2 (5 bases). Trimming shortened V by 3 bases and J by 4 bases, and 15 bases separated the two germline ends. CDR1 is SGHAT and CDR2 is FQDESV in the germline V gene (reference sequence). The length of the CDR3 is 15 residues.

The chain recombines TRBV28 with TRBJ2-3, with D perhaps matching TRBD2 (5 bases). CDR3 length: 15 amino acids. Germline CDR1 reads MDHEN; CDR2 reads SYDVKM. With 5 bases removed from V and 1 base from J, the gap between germline ends came to 13 bases. The CDR3 DNA sequence: TGTGCCAGCAGTGACCCGGCGGGTGGCACAGATACGCAGTATTTT. Translating gives CASSDPAGGTDTQYF.

This clonotype was observed once. V is TRBV5-1 and J is TRBJ2-7, with TRBD1 as a possible D gene (6 bases). The CDR3 has 13 amino acids. Germline V gives CDR1 SGHRS, CDR2 YFSETQ. V was shortened by 4 bases and J by 5 bases, with 13 bases between the two germline ends. This CDR3 is CASSGEGVNEQYF. CDR3 in DNA: TGCGCCAGCAGCGGCGAGGGGGTCAACGAGCAGTACTTC.

This clonotype was recorded a few times. The chain employs TRBV29-1 and TRBJ2-5, with D possibly being TRBD1 (5 bases). Germline V gene sequence: CDR1 SQVTM, CDR2 ANQGSEA. This CDR3 spans 13 amino acids. The CDR3 loop is CSKNGQGEETQYF. As DNA, the CDR3 is TGCAGTAAGAACGGGCAGGGTGAAGAGACCCAGTACTTC.

The table lists this clonotype with a few counts. The chain employs TRBV12-3 or TRBV12-4 and TRBJ1-1; D call uncertain. The CDR3 spans 14 residues. V gave up 6 bases and J gave up 1 base, with 12 bases separating them. DNA of the CDR3: TGTGCCAGCAGATCCGACCCTTCGAACACTGAAGCTTTCTTT. Amino acid sequence: CASRSDPSNTEAFF.

Points on this clonotype: A junction end diverges from the germline sequence, so it may reflect a read error. The rearrangement links TRBV4-3 to TRBJ2-7; no clear D. The germline V gene has CDR1 LGHNA and CDR2 YSLEER. The CDR3 contains 17 residues. The CDR3 sequence is CACSQAARVELTYEQYF. CDR3 DNA sequence: TGCGCCTGCAGCCAAGCAGCCCGGGTGGAATTGACCTACGAACAGTACTTC.